The sequence of this T cell receptor beta chain was determined in a study of PD-1 blockade in mismatch repair-deficient tumors. Study-level information: Patients had over 10 mismatch repair-deficient cancer types, all previously treated and progressing.

The CDR3 has 14 residues. Assay used: immunoSEQ multiplex PCR; TCRdb lists only in-frame clones, some missing. The sample includes tens of thousands of clones, around 80% seen only once; the top ten take 2.5% to 4%. Every patient had mismatch repair deficiency by PCR or immunohistochemistry. The input for sequencing was peripheral blood, taken 4 weeks after starting pembrolizumab. The chain uses TRBV21-1 and TRBJ2-1; the table's D call, TRBD2, was not checked against the DNA. TRBV21-1 is assigned pseudogene status. The sequence derives from an adult with mismatch repair-deficient cancer. CDR3 DNA sequence: TGTGCCAGCACGGGAGGGGAGGGCCGGCATGAGCAGTTCTTC. This gives the protein CASTGGEGRHEQFF.